Each of the 19 T cell receptor beta chains below was sequenced from the same sample in a study of neurological immune-mediated disorders. Each CDR3 protein gets one entry after TCRdb re-called the 5' RACE reads with MiXCR. The table shows approximately 77,000 distinct CDR3 sequences, with roughly 9.9% occurring only once. What was sequenced was PBMCs. The source is a man in his fifties or sixties in good health.

This clonotype has at least ten counts. The V call is TRBV5-1, the J call TRBJ2-7; 9 nucleotides agree with TRBD1. V trimming: 0 bases; J trimming: 7 bases; junction bases outside the gene matches: 8. Germline CDR1 and CDR2: SGHRS and YFSETQ. The CDR3 covers 15 residues. In DNA form, the CDR3 reads TGCGCCAGCAGCTTGGAACGGACAGGGGTGGGGGAGCAGTACTTC. Protein product: CASSLERTGVGEQYF.

This clonotype was seen repeatedly, ten times or more. V is TRBV5-1 and J is TRBJ2-1, with D possibly TRBD2 on 6 matching bases. Germline V gives CDR1 SGHRS, CDR2 YFSETQ. The CDR3 has 15 amino acids. The V gene lost 7 bases and the J gene lost 7 bases, with 21 bases spanning the gap. CDR3 protein: CASGGSGTYVNEQFF. CDR3 in DNA: TGCGCCAGCGGAGGGTCGGGGACGTACGTAAATGAGCAGTTCTTC. The entire variable domain, with the rest obtained from reference TRBV5-1 and TRBJ2-1, is as follows: KAGVTQTPRYLIKTRGQQVTLSCSPISGHRSVSWYQQTPGQGLQFLFEYFSETQRNKGNFPGRFSGRQFSNSRSEMNVSTLELGDSALYLCASGGSGTYVNEQFFGPGTRLTVL.

The rearrangement links TRBV20-1 to TRBJ2-3; no definite D call. Germline CDR1 and CDR2: DFQATT and SNEGSKA (reference sequence). The CDR3 has 12 residues. Trimming took 4 bases from V and 7 from J, leaving 12 bases between them. The CDR3 region is CSATLDPYTQYF. In DNA form, the CDR3 reads TGCAGTGCTACGCTAGATCCATATACGCAGTATTTT.

This clonotype was counted many times. V and J are TRBV5-1 and TRBJ1-6; TRBD1 matches 7 bases. The V gene's germline CDR1 is SGHRS and CDR2 YFSETQ. The CDR3 contains 17 residues. The V gene end was trimmed by 4 bases and the J gene end by 1 base; junction bases not matched to a gene: 8. The CDR3 loop is CASSPQEGASYNSPLHF. The DNA for the CDR3 is TGCGCCAGCAGCCCACAGGAGGGGGCATCCTATAATTCACCCCTCCACTTT. Looking up the rest from reference TRBV5-1 and TRBJ1-6 gives the full variable domain: KAGVTQTPRYLIKTRGQQVTLSCSPISGHRSVSWYQQTPGQGLQFLFEYFSETQRNKGNFPGRFSGRQFSNSRSEMNVSTLELGDSALYLCASSPQEGASYNSPLHFGNGTRLTVT.

This clonotype was seen repeatedly, ten times or more. In DNA form, the CDR3 reads TGCGCCAGCAGCTTCCGCGGACAGAACACAGATACGCAGTATTTT. This sequence encodes CASSFRGQNTDTQYF. V usage is TRBV5-1 and J usage is TRBJ2-3, with D possibly being TRBD1 (6 bases). The CDR3 covers 15 residues. CDR1 and CDR2 from the germline V gene are SGHRS and YFSETQ. V shed 2 bases and J shed 2 bases, with 12 bases lying between them.

This clonotype has at least ten counts. J is TRBJ1-6 and V is TRBV7-3, with 7 bases aligning to TRBD1. Germline trimming cut 7 bases from V and 5 bases from J; bases unmatched to any gene: 11. The CDR3 runs to 16 residues. Germline V gene sequence: CDR1 SGHTA, CDR2 FQGTGA. The CDR3 reads CASNPETGRDNSPLHF. The CDR3 DNA follows: TGTGCCAGCAACCCCGAGACAGGGAGAGATAATTCACCCCTCCACTTT.

A few counts support this clonotype. V is TRBV7-2 and J is TRBJ1-6; 8 positions match TRBD1. With 5 bases clipped from V and 14 bases from J, the junction kept 14 bases outside the gene matches. CDR1 and CDR2 (germline): SGHTA, FQGNSA. The CDR3 runs to 15 residues. The DNA of the CDR3 is TGTGCCAGCAGCGCGGGGGACAGGATAACCTCATCCCTCCACTTT. Its protein is CASSAGDRITSSLHF.

In its sample, this clonotype was seen many times. The V call is TRBV6-2 or TRBV6-3, the J call TRBJ2-5; the match to TRBD2 covers 7 bases. This CDR3 has 15 residues. The trim removed 2 bases at V and 4 bases at J, leaving 7 bases unmatched. Germline CDR1 reads MNHEY; CDR2 reads SVGEGT. The CDR3 DNA follows: TGTGCCAGCAGTTACACGGGAGGATCGCGAGAGACCCAGTACTTC. As protein: CASSYTGGSRETQYF.

This clonotype was seen ten or more times. This chain uses TRBV5-6 with TRBJ2-5, with D unclear. The V gene lost 4 bases and the J gene lost 7 bases, with 11 bases spanning the gap. CDR3 size: 12 residues. CDR1 and CDR2 (germline): SGHDT, YYEEEE. CDR3 residues: CASSRPGGTQYF. In DNA form, the CDR3 reads TGTGCCAGCAGCCGACCAGGTGGGACCCAGTACTTC.

This clonotype was seen at least ten times. The rearrangement links TRBV5-1 to TRBJ2-7; D not resolved. V was cut by 0 bases and J by 6 bases, with 13 bases left in between. Germline V gene sequence: CDR1 SGHRS, CDR2 YFSETQ. The CDR3 contains 14 residues. CDR3 protein: CASSLGSPMGEQYF. As DNA, the CDR3 is TGCGCCAGCAGCTTGGGCAGCCCTATGGGCGAGCAGTACTTC.

This clonotype was observed many times. The chain has TRBV6-2 or TRBV6-3 and TRBJ1-1; 7 bases agree with TRBD1. Germline-derived CDR1 and CDR2 are MNHEY and SVGEGT. Losses at the gene ends were 5 bases for V and 13 bases for J; bases not matched to a gene: 13. The CDR3 is made up of 13 amino acids. The CDR3 DNA reads as TGTGCCAGCAGTGACCGGGACAGCCCCGAGGATTTCTTT. It yields the protein CASSDRDSPEDFF.

This chain joins TRBV6-2 or TRBV6-3 and TRBJ2-7; D is ambiguous. This CDR3 region has 16 residues. Germline V lookup: CDR1 MNHEY, CDR2 SVGEGT. V shed 1 base and J shed 2 bases, with 15 bases lying between them. CDR3 sequence: CASSYFEAGRAYEQYF. The CDR3 coding sequence is TGTGCCAGCAGTTACTTCGAGGCAGGACGGGCCTACGAGCAGTACTTC.

This clonotype was seen ten or more times. The V gene is TRBV7-2, the J gene TRBJ2-5; D is tentatively TRBD1 or TRBD2 (6 bases each). The CDR3 runs 12 residues. The V end lost 5 bases, the J end lost 14 bases, and 18 bases lay between the germline ends. CDR1 is SGHTA and CDR2 is FQGNSA in the germline V gene. The chain's CDR3 is CASSPSPGGLYF. The DNA of the CDR3 is TGTGCCAGCAGCCCCAGCCCCGGGGGCCTATACTTC.

The chain uses TRBV7-2 and TRBJ2-3; the D gene is possibly TRBD1 (5 bases). The CDR3 consists of 14 residues. CDR1 and CDR2 (germline): SGHTA, FQGNSA. Trimming cost V 5 bases and J 14 bases, with 23 bases left between them. CDR3 coding DNA: TGTGCCAGCAGCCCGAACCAGGGCACAGATACGACGTATTTT. Protein sequence: CASSPNQGTDTTYF.

This clonotype has at least ten counts. The chain recombines TRBV12-3 or TRBV12-4 with TRBJ2-5; D possibly corresponds to TRBD1 (6 bases). The CDR3 has 15 residues. Trimming pared 0 bases from V and 1 base from J, leaving 9 bases between. CDR3 loop: CASSLARGIQETQYF. As DNA, the CDR3 is TGTGCCAGCAGTTTAGCTAGGGGGATCCAAGAGACCCAGTACTTC.

This clonotype has a count of ten or more. The chain uses TRBV5-1 and TRBJ2-7; 8 bases align to TRBD1. J gave up 7 bases and V 0 bases, and 9 bases lay outside the gene matches. This CDR3 comprises 15 residues. Germline V CDR1 and CDR2: SGHRS, YFSETQ. CDR3 region: CASSLDGQGVSEQYF. As DNA, the CDR3 is TGCGCCAGCAGCTTGGATGGACAGGGAGTTAGTGAGCAGTACTTC.

The gene calls are TRBV20-1 and TRBJ2-1; D perhaps matches TRBD1 (6 bases). V lost 3 bases to trimming and J lost 0 bases, with 12 bases between them. The CDR3 consists of 15 residues. CDR1 DFQATT and CDR2 SNEGSKA come from the germline V gene (reference sequence). CDR3 region: CSARKGESSYNEQFF. DNA of the CDR3: TGCAGTGCTAGGAAGGGGGAGAGCTCCTACAATGAGCAGTTCTTC.

This clonotype was observed at least ten times. The CDR3 reads CASSLTPGLQYF. The DNA for the CDR3 is TGTGCCAGCAGCCTAACCCCGGGCCTGCAGTACTTC. The V call is TRBV3-1, the J call TRBJ2-7, with D unclear. The CDR3 length is 12 residues. The germline V gene has CDR1 LGHDT and CDR2 YNNKEL (reference sequence). V lost 4 bases and J 9 bases, leaving 13 bases between the germline ends.

This clonotype has at least ten counts. V is TRBV7-6 and J is TRBJ2-7; 9 bases fit TRBD2. Germline V gene lookup returns CDR1 SGHVS and CDR2 FNYEAQ. The V and J ends lost 4 bases and 6 bases, in that order; junction bases with no gene match: 10. CDR3 length: 15 amino acids. The CDR3 DNA reads as TGTGCCAGCAGCTCGGGGGGGCGGGAGGGCCTCGAGCAGTACTTC. Residues: CASSSGGREGLEQYF. The full variable domain, completed using reference TRBV7-6 and TRBJ2-7, is GAGVSQSPRYKVTKRGQDVALRCDPISGHVSLYWYRQALGQGPEFLTYFNYEAQQDKSGLPNDRFSAERPEGSISTLTIQRTEQRDSAMYRCASSSGGREGLEQYFGPGTRLTVT.